This T cell receptor beta chain derives from a study of blood T cell repertoires in COVID-19. Overall study context: From T cells, B-cell-depleted T cells, or PBMCs came the material, which was cDNA or gDNA.

Trimming took off 6 bases at V and 0 bases at J, with 26 bases between the two ends. Germline V gives CDR1 SGHAT, CDR2 FQNNGV. CDR3 length equals 19 residues. Per the study methods: From reference gene primer amplification, estimates of nucleated cell counts were derived. The repertoire was sequenced with immunoSEQ multiplex PCR; TCRdb's copy has only in-frame clones and lacks some. That table furnishes V, J and clone size, whereas the DNA furnished D and trimming. The sample includes roughly 100,000 clones, about 85% of them seen just once. This clone was recorded only once. The source material was peripheral blood. The receptor was isolated from a man aged 45-65 years with active COVID-19. The V gene is TRBV11-2, the J gene TRBJ1-2; D is possibly TRBD1 (6 bases). CDR3 amino acids: CASSSVRTVLPGANYGYTF. CDR3 in DNA: TGTGCCAGCAGTTCAGTTAGAACGGTTCTTCCAGGGGCTAACTATGGCTACACCTTC.